The text below deals with one T cell receptor beta chain. Its antigen has not been determined. No base-level quality is on record; no much larger clone is a single base apart. The method was 5' RACE. TCRdb shows the sequencer as Illumina HiSeq 2500. The second PCR ran for roughly 7 to 11 cycles and used a J-beta primer mix along with a sample-barcoded 5' primer. Each TCR beta cDNA molecule received a unique molecular identifier from a template-switch 5' adaptor carrying 12 random nucleotides. Each sample yielded at least 2.5 million CDR3-containing paired-end reads. First-strand cDNA synthesis was performed from all RNA using the Mint cDNA synthesis kit, with priming by a TRBC-specific oligonucleotide. Following uracil-DNA glycosylase treatment, all cDNA underwent a first 18-cycle PCR with the universal primers M1SS and BC2_uni_R. Turning to the authors' computational methods: For normalization, 1 million high-quality reads, each with a distinct molecular identifier, were randomly selected from each sample. Instead of being binned into consensus sequences, reads with shared molecular identifiers were discarded. MiTCR, run with a Q25 quality threshold and the strictest error-elimination algorithm, handled CDR3 identification, clonotype clustering and error correction. A nonparametric unseen species model using Euler transformation provided a lower-bound estimate of total TCR beta diversity. TCRdb itself trimmed the public reads at Q25 with fastp, ran MiXCR and retained productive beta chains. All rows with the same CDR3 protein become a single entry with the most common DNA and genes. What appears here as the V and J calls and clone size reflects TCRdb's work, not the paper's. Across this sample there are hundreds of thousands of distinct CDR3 sequences, with around 41% seen only once. Of the sample, around 30% is held by the ten largest clones.

These data originate in a study of blood T cells in healthy people across ages (dated by TCRdb to the mid-2010s). With respect to the entire study: In model experiments, roughly one uniquely barcoded TCR beta cDNA molecule per two T cells was captured by template switching. Age-related changes in TCR beta repertoire diversity were measured in the study by deep sequencing normalized with unique cDNA molecular identifiers. Donors were grouped into four age groups: young (average 16 years), middle-aged (roughly 40), aged (around 60) and long-lived (about 89). To avoid experimental bias, donors of different ages were spread randomly across the sequencing lanes. Using the same blood draw, the study looked at two additional independent replicas of 1 million unique cDNA reads for two donors, one aged 18 to 30 and the other aged 80 or older. Overall study results and their limits: Because donor CMV infection status was unknown, age-related changes in expanded clonotypes were potentially confounded. Total diversity estimates from one million sequenced T cells were considered lower bounds and underestimates. As age increased, observed TCR beta diversity per million T cells dropped in a roughly linear way, and a significant reduction was already evident by age 40. Since profiling was done on bulk unsorted PBMCs, naive and antigen-experienced compartments could not be conclusively compared. A strong correlation was found between observed TCR beta diversity and the percentage of naive T cells measured by flow cytometry. Compared with the aged group, more naive CD4+ T cells, fewer expanded clones and increased TCR diversity were shown by the long-lived group, suggesting age selection.

There are 17 amino acids in the CDR3, from cysteine to phenylalanine inclusive. Of all the DNA, just the CDR3 is kept, 51 bases in frame from base 1. CDR1 and CDR2, per the germline V gene, are MGHDK and SYGVNS. Trimming takes 2 bases from V and 1 base from J, and the germline ends sit 15 bases apart. The donors were some 39 Caucasian individuals from Russia, aged roughly 6 to 100 years, who were systemically healthy. Ten milliliters of peripheral blood were drawn from each donor into EDTA-treated Vacutainer tubes. PBMCs were isolated by Ficoll-Paque density-gradient centrifugation, with at least 6 million obtained per sample. Trizol reagent was used to extract total RNA from PBMCs, with at least 6 micrograms per sample. The percentages of naive CD45RAhigh/CD27high T cells were determined by flow cytometry on a PBMC aliquot from every donor.

The V and J genes are TRBV25-1 and TRBJ2-4; TRBD1 is possibly the D segment (5 matching bases). This clonotype was sampled from a man aged 80 or over in good health. Sample: blood. The bases are TGTGCCAGCAGTGAAAGCTTAGGGGTCGCGGCCAAAAACATTCAGTACTTC. Translation gives CASSESLGVAAKNIQYF.